Here is one T cell receptor beta chain with its context. Its antigen is unidentified. The data stem from a study of OX40 agonist ivuxolimab in advanced cancers. About the research overall: Patients received the agonistic anti-OX40 (CD134) antibody ivuxolimab.

Whole-study results and caveats: Patients with a partial response at 0.1-3.0 mg/kg had among the lowest clonal expansion. The average count of expanded clones was higher among CD8+ T cells than among CD4+.

The assay was immunoSEQ multiplex PCR, and TCRdb's table has in-frame clones only and misses some. The table lists 100,000 or so clones, more than 75% of them singletons. This receptor was identified in an adult with an advanced solid tumor such as melanoma, head and neck, liver or kidney cancer. The material was CD4+ or CD8+ T cells sorted from blood, obtained in a trial of the OX40 agonist ivuxolimab.

The CDR3 is CASSSPSGGDTEAFF. The DNA of the CDR3 is TGTGCCAGCAGTTCCCCGTCAGGGGGGGACACTGAAGCTTTCTTT. This chain connects TRBV6-5 to TRBJ1-1; 7 bases line up with TRBD1. With 4 bases clipped from V and 3 bases from J, the junction kept 8 bases outside the gene matches. This CDR3 contains 15 residues. Germline assignment: CDR1 MNHEY and CDR2 SVGAGI.